Following are 32 T cell receptor beta chains from one sample sequenced in a study of T cell responses to AZD1222 COVID-19 vaccine. Here immunoSEQ multiplex PCR was the method, and the copy in TCRdb shows in-frame clones only, minus some. The sample includes roughly 86,000 clones, around 87% of them seen just once. The input for sequencing was peripheral blood, taken on day 0 of AZD1222 vaccination. The receptors stem from an adult in good health.

The V call is TRBV5-1, the J call TRBJ2-7; D is perhaps TRBD2 (5 bases). CDR3 length: 13 residues. Germline assignment: CDR1 SGHRS and CDR2 YFSETQ. V lost 5 bases and J lost 6, with 15 bases in between. Here the CDR3 reads CASRKEASLEQYF. CDR3 nucleotides: TGCGCCAGCAGGAAGGAGGCGTCCCTCGAGCAGTACTTC.

The chain is built from TRBV15 and TRBJ1-4; D not resolved. The CDR3 sequence is 14 residues long. Trimming took off 1 base at V and 5 bases at J, with 8 bases between the two ends. Germline V gene lookup returns CDR1 LNHNV and CDR2 YYDKDF (reference sequence). CDR3 residues: CATSRGSVNEKLFF. CDR3 sequence (DNA): TGTGCCACCAGCAGAGGGTCGGTAAATGAAAAACTGTTTTTT.

The chain is built from TRBV28 and TRBJ2-3; 8 nucleotides align to TRBD2. After removal of 4 bases from V and 3 bases from J, the junction contained 6 bases not matched to a gene. This CDR3 has 15 residues. From germline, CDR1 is MDHEN and CDR2 SYDVKM. The CDR3 bases are TGTGCCAGCAGTTGGGCGGGAGGACGTACAGATACGCAGTATTTT. It translates to CASSWAGGRTDTQYF.

The chain recombines TRBV15 with TRBJ2-3; D not resolved. The CDR3 covers 15 residues. CDR1 is LNHNV, CDR2 YYDKDF, per germline (reference sequence). Trimming removed 0 bases from V and 4 bases from J, with 11 bases in between. As DNA, the CDR3 is TGTGCCACCAGCAGAGATGATTTCCGGGCAGATACGCAGTATTTT. This gives the protein CATSRDDFRADTQYF. The full variable domain, in which reference TRBV15 and TRBJ2-3 provide the parts outside the CDR3, is DAMVIQNPRYQVTQFGKPVTLSCSQTLNHNVMYWYQQKSSQAPKLLFHYYDKDFNNEADTPDNFQSRRPNTSFCFLDIRSPGLGDTAMYLCATSRDDFRADTQYFGPGTRLTVL.

The V call is TRBV7-3, the J call TRBJ2-7; D tentatively reads TRBD1 or TRBD2 (5 bases each). CDR3 size: 13 residues. With 5 bases removed from V and 7 bases from J, the gap between germline ends came to 15 bases. Looked up from germline, CDR1 is SGHTA and CDR2 is FQGTGA. The CDR3 loop is CASSQGPDGEQYF. DNA for the CDR3: TGTGCCAGCAGCCAGGGACCTGACGGAGAGCAGTACTTC.

This chain joins TRBV19 and TRBJ1-2; D uncertain. The CDR3 loop spans 11 amino acids. With 7 bases removed from V and 5 bases from J, the gap between germline ends came to 8 bases. Germline V gives CDR1 LNHDA, CDR2 SQIVND (reference sequence). CDR3 DNA: TGTGCCAGTACCCAAGGGTATGGCTACACCTTC. Protein sequence: CASTQGYGYTF.

In its sample, this clone was seen once. V usage is TRBV7-8 and J usage is TRBJ2-5; D remains ambiguous. Looked up from germline, CDR1 is SGHVS and CDR2 is FQNEAQ. This CDR3 comprises 12 residues. The ends were cut back, 5 bases at V and 5 bases at J, with 9 bases in the middle. Written as DNA, the CDR3 is TGTGCCAGCAGCACGACCCTGGAGACCCAGTACTTC. Encoded protein: CASSTTLETQYF.

This chain uses TRBV28 with TRBJ1-5, with D unresolved. This CDR3 is 12 amino acids long. With 7 bases removed from V and 3 bases from J, the gap between germline ends came to 7 bases. CDR1 and CDR2 from the germline V gene are MDHEN and SYDVKM. The CDR3 DNA reads TGTGCCAGCAATACAAACAATCAGCCCCAGCATTTT. This codes for CASNTNNQPQHF. The full variable domain, rest sourced from reference TRBV28 and TRBJ1-5, is DVKVTQSSRYLVKRTGEKVFLECVQDMDHENMFWYRQDPGLGLRLIYFSYDVKMKEKGDIPEGYSVSREKKERFSLILESASTNQTSMYLCASNTNNQPQHFGDGTRLSIL.

The chain uses TRBV4-2 and TRBJ1-6; 9 bases align to TRBD1. CDR1 is LGHNA and CDR2 is YNFKEQ in the germline V gene. Germline trimming cut 5 bases from V and 9 bases from J; bases unmatched to any gene: 11. The CDR3 has 16 residues. CDR3 nucleotide sequence: TGTGCCAGCAGCGAGACTGGGGACAGGGTATCTTCACCCCTCCACTTT. It encodes CASSETGDRVSSPLHF.

The V call is TRBV2, the J call TRBJ2-3, with 10 positions matching TRBD2. With V trimmed by 2 bases and J by 4 bases, 6 bases remained unmatched. Germline values: CDR1 SNHLY, CDR2 FYNNEI. The CDR3 runs 16 residues. CDR3 sequence reads: CASSEWSGRDPDTQYF. CDR3 nucleotide sequence: TGTGCCAGCAGTGAATGGAGCGGGAGGGATCCAGATACGCAGTATTTT.

This clone was seen just once. The V call is TRBV21-1, the J call TRBJ1-6. TRBV21-1 is listed as a pseudogene. The CDR3 spans 14 residues. The CDR3 protein is CASSPTVSNSPLHF. The CDR3 DNA reads as TGTGCCAGCTCCCCCACCGTAAGTAATTCACCCCTCCACTTT.

V gene TRBV24-1 combines with J gene TRBJ1-2, with D tentatively TRBD1 (5 bases). The CDR3 contains 16 residues. Trimming took 1 base from V and 8 from J, leaving 19 bases between them. CDR1 is KGHDR and CDR2 is SFDVKD in the germline V gene. The DNA of the CDR3 is TGTGCCACCAGTGATTTAATTCGGGGCATAATTGAGGGCTACACCTTC. Translated, it gives CATSDLIRGIIEGYTF.

The V call is TRBV12-3 or TRBV12-4, the J call TRBJ1-1; D gene uncertain. The CDR3 sequence is 13 residues long. V shed 3 bases and J shed 1 base, with 6 bases lying between them. Here the CDR3 DNA reads TGTGCCAGCAGTTTTAAGACGAACACTGAAGCTTTCTTT. Protein product: CASSFKTNTEAFF.

The chain is built from TRBV28 and TRBJ1-1; no clear D. The CDR3 contains 16 residues. V lost 4 bases and J lost 0, with 15 bases in between. CDR1 MDHEN and CDR2 SYDVKM come from the germline V gene. The CDR3 reads CASSSLPGVMNTEAFF. The CDR3 DNA sequence: TGTGCCAGCAGTTCCCTCCCAGGAGTTATGAACACTGAAGCTTTCTTT. Drawing the rest from reference TRBV28 and TRBJ1-1, the complete variable domain is DVKVTQSSRYLVKRTGEKVFLECVQDMDHENMFWYRQDPGLGLRLIYFSYDVKMKEKGDIPEGYSVSREKKERFSLILESASTNQTSMYLCASSSLPGVMNTEAFFGQGTRLTVV.

This clone was observed a few times. This chain connects TRBV6-2 or TRBV6-3 to TRBJ1-4, with a possible D match to TRBD1 (6 bases). The CDR3 sequence is 14 residues long. Per germline, CDR1 MNHEY and CDR2 SVGEGT. V lost 3 bases and J lost 7, with 12 bases in between. The CDR3 region is CASSYGQGLEKLFF. DNA of the CDR3: TGTGCCAGCAGTTATGGGCAGGGGCTTGAAAAACTGTTTTTT.

This sequence joins TRBV5-4 and TRBJ1-1; D unclear. V was pared by 4 bases and J by 0 bases, with 4 bases between. CDR1 is SGHNT and CDR2 is YYREEE in the germline V gene (reference sequence). The CDR3 has 12 residues. CDR3 nucleotide sequence: TGTGCCAGCAGCCCCGTGAACACTGAAGCTTTCTTT. Its protein product is CASSPVNTEAFF.

The chain carries TRBV6-5 and TRBJ2-3; D is uncertain. This CDR3 has 13 amino acids. With 2 bases removed from V and 0 bases from J, the gap between germline ends came to 3 bases. Germline values: CDR1 MNHEY, CDR2 SVGAGI. The CDR3 DNA sequence: TGTGCCAGCAGTTACGACAGCACAGATACGCAGTATTTT. Encoded protein: CASSYDSTDTQYF.

V is TRBV6-5 and J is TRBJ2-7; TRBD1 matches 8 bases. CDR1 is MNHEY, CDR2 SVGAGI, per germline. The CDR3 contains 14 residues. The trim removed 6 bases at V and 6 bases at J, leaving 10 bases unmatched. The CDR3 bases are TGTGCCAGCAGGCGCCTCCGGACAGGGACCGAGCAGTACTTC. Amino acids: CASRRLRTGTEQYF.

The gene calls are TRBV5-4 and TRBJ1-6; no clear D. V was clipped by 0 bases and J by 9 bases, with 16 bases between them. This CDR3 comprises 16 residues. Germline CDR1 reads SGHNT; CDR2 reads YYREEE (reference sequence). CDR3 loop: CASSLGQQAIFSPLHF. The CDR3 bases are TGTGCCAGCAGCTTGGGGCAGCAGGCCATTTTTTCACCCCTCCACTTT. The whole variable domain, remainder taken from reference TRBV5-4 and TRBJ1-6, is ETGVTQSPTHLIKTRGQQVTLRCSSQSGHNTVSWYQQALGQGPQFIFQYYREEENGRGNFPPRFSGLQFPNYSSELNVNALELDDSALYLCASSLGQQAIFSPLHFGNGTRLTVT.

This clone was found once. The rearrangement links TRBV28 to TRBJ1-2, with 7 bases lining up with TRBD1. The CDR3 consists of 13 residues. V shed 6 bases and J 4 bases; nucleotides not matched to a gene: 5. Germline V lookup: CDR1 MDHEN, CDR2 SYDVKM. CDR3 in DNA: TGTGCCAGCAGGCCCCAGGGGGTCTATGGCTACACCTTC. Translation: CASRPQGVYGYTF.

The chain joins TRBV30 to TRBJ2-7, with D maybe TRBD2 (6 bases). Germline V gene lookup returns CDR1 GTSNPN and CDR2 SVGIG (reference sequence). The CDR3 is made up of 14 amino acids. V shed 8 bases and J shed 5 bases, with 22 bases lying between them. The CDR3 sequence is CAGQGGLEAHEQYF. The CDR3 DNA follows: TGTGCCGGGCAGGGAGGACTTGAGGCCCACGAGCAGTACTTC.

The chain uses TRBV6-6 and TRBJ2-3, with D unclear. The CDR3 consists of 15 residues. Trimming cost V 2 bases and J 0 bases, with 9 bases left between them. CDR1 MNHNY and CDR2 SVGAGI come from the germline V gene (reference sequence). CDR3 protein: CASSYGGRSTDTQYF. The CDR3, as DNA: TGTGCCAGCAGTTACGGCGGCAGGAGCACAGATACGCAGTATTTT.

The chain has TRBV7-8 and TRBJ2-5, with 8 bases fitting TRBD2. Germline CDR1 and CDR2: SGHVS and FQNEAQ. Losses at the gene ends were 1 base for V and 5 bases for J; bases not matched to a gene: 6. The CDR3 runs to 15 residues. The CDR3 loop is CASSLGGRYAETQYF. The DNA of the CDR3 is TGTGCCAGCAGCTTAGGCGGGAGGTACGCTGAGACCCAGTACTTC.

The rearrangement uses TRBV7-2 and TRBJ1-5; no definite D call. The germline V gene has CDR1 SGHTA and CDR2 FQGNSA. The V gene lost 4 bases and the J gene lost 0 bases, with 10 bases spanning the gap. This CDR3 comprises 15 residues. CDR3 coding DNA: TGTGCCAGCAGCTCAAACTCCCTTAGCAATCAGCCCCAGCATTTT. Protein: CASSSNSLSNQPQHF. Based on the CDR3 plus reference TRBV7-2 and TRBJ1-5, the full variable domain is GAGVSQSPSNKVTEKGKDVELRCDPISGHTALYWYRQSLGQGLEFLIYFQGNSAPDKSGLPSDRFSAERTGGSVSTLTIQRTQQEDSAVYLCASSSNSLSNQPQHFGDGTRLSIL.

The V and J genes are TRBV19 and TRBJ1-2; D is uncertain. Trimming took 8 bases from V and 5 from J, leaving 12 bases between them. The CDR3 runs 12 residues. CDR1 and CDR2 from the germline V gene are LNHDA and SQIVND (reference sequence). CDR3 in DNA: TGTGCCAGTTGGGAAGCCCCGTATGGCTACACCTTC. Protein sequence: CASWEAPYGYTF.

The chain carries TRBV11-2 and TRBJ2-1; the D gene is possibly TRBD2 (6 bases). Trimming left V 5 bases short and J 8 bases short, with 10 bases between. The germline V gene has CDR1 SGHAT and CDR2 FQNNGV. CDR3 length equals 12 residues. DNA for the CDR3: TGTGCCAGCAGCCCGACTAGTTATGAGCAGTTCTTC. This translates into CASSPTSYEQFF.

The J gene is TRBJ2-2, the V gene TRBV25-1; D ambiguous. The CDR3 sequence is 15 residues long. The germline V and J ends were trimmed by 3 bases and 2 bases, with 10 bases remaining between them. Looked up from germline, CDR1 is MGHDK and CDR2 is SYGVNS. The CDR3 coding sequence is TGTGCCAGCAGTGACACTCGCCTTAACACCGGGGAGCTGTTTTTT. Protein product: CASSDTRLNTGELFF.

The chain uses TRBV25-1 and TRBJ2-1, with 11 bases lining up with TRBD2. Germline CDR1 MGHDK, CDR2 SYGVNS. CDR3 length: 15 residues. The J segment lost 6 bases and the V segment lost 7 bases, leaving 8 bases of the junction unmatched. CDR3 in DNA: TGTGCCAGCACCCTTCTAGCGGGAGGAGCCAATGAGCAGTTCTTC. Its protein product is CASTLLAGGANEQFF.

The chain has TRBV5-1 and TRBJ2-7, with 13 bases that match TRBD2. Germline V lookup: CDR1 SGHRS, CDR2 YFSETQ. V was clipped by 5 bases and J by 6 bases; unmatched bases: 5. The CDR3 covers 14 residues. The CDR3 DNA reads TGCGCCAGCAGTCAGACTAGCGGGAGGCTCGAGCAGTACTTC. Translated, it gives CASSQTSGRLEQYF.

This chain links TRBV7-9 with TRBJ1-6, with 8 bases aligning to TRBD1. V lost 5 bases and J lost 7; bases outside the gene matches: 4. Germline CDR1 is SEHNR and CDR2 is FQNEAQ (reference sequence). The CDR3 loop spans 14 amino acids. The CDR3 DNA is TGTGCCAGCAGCAAGGACAGGGACAATTCACCCCTCCACTTT. The encoded protein is CASSKDRDNSPLHF.

The rearrangement uses TRBV7-9 and TRBJ2-7, with D maybe TRBD2 (5 bases). V lost 1 base, J lost 6 bases, and 10 bases lay in between. The germline gives CDR1 SEHNR, CDR2 FQNEAQ (reference sequence). The CDR3 loop spans 13 amino acids. The CDR3 is CASSLGSGLEQYF. Here the CDR3 DNA reads TGTGCCAGCAGCTTAGGGAGCGGCCTCGAGCAGTACTTC.

The gene calls are TRBV29-1 and TRBJ2-7, with 8 nucleotides matching TRBD1. The CDR3 is 13 residues long. The germline CDR1 and CDR2 sequences are SQVTM and ANQGSEA. J lost 2 bases, V lost 7 bases, and 7 bases had no gene match. In nucleotides, the CDR3 is TGCAGCGGATCCGACAGGGGCACCTACGAGCAGTACTTC. It specifies CSGSDRGTYEQYF.